The present TCR beta chain was sequenced within a study of OX40 agonist ivuxolimab in advanced cancers. This clone was counted a single time. The junction shows a germline mismatch at one end, possibly a read error. Only in-frame clones appear in the TCRdb table, and some are missing; sequencing was by immunoSEQ multiplex PCR. The table has approximately 60,000 clones, around 83% seen once; the top ten hold approximately 0.63%. The timepoints at which blood was sampled were baseline, cycle 4 day 1, and cycle 7 day 1. The source of this sequence is an adult with an advanced solid tumor such as melanoma, head and neck, liver or kidney cancer. Sequences were derived from CD4+ or CD8+ T cells sorted from blood, sampled in a trial of the OX40 agonist ivuxolimab.

The CDR3 protein is CAIRSEWNGKLFF. Here the CDR3 DNA reads TGTGCCATCAGATCTGAGTGGAATGGAAAACTGTTTTTT. The genes are TRBV10-3 and TRBJ1-4; D gene ambiguous. In germline, CDR1 is ENHRY, CDR2 SYGVKD. CDR3 length equals 13 residues.